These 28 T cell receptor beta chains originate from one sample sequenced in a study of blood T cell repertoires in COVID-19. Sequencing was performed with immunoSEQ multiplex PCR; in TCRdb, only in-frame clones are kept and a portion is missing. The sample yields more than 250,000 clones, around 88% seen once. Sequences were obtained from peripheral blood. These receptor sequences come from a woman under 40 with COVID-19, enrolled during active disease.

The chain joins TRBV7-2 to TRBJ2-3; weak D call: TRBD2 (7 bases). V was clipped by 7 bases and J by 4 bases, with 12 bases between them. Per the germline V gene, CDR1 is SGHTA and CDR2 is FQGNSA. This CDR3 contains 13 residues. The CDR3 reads CASKGGPADTQYF. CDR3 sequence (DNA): TGTGCCAGCAAGGGGGGGCCCGCAGATACGCAGTATTTT.

The CDR3: CASSFGSGGTLSYEQYF. As DNA, the CDR3 is TGTGCCAGCAGCTTTGGTAGCGGGGGGACTCTCTCCTACGAGCAGTACTTC. The chain couples TRBV11-2 to TRBJ2-7, with 10 bases aligning to TRBD2. Germline loops: CDR1 SGHAT, CDR2 FQNNGV. The junction had 8 bases not matched to a gene; V was cut back by 3 bases and J by 0 bases. The CDR3 loop spans 17 amino acids.

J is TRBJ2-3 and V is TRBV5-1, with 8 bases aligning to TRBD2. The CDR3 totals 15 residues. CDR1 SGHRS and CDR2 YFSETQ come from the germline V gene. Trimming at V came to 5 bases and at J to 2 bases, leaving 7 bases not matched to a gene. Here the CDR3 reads CASRLSGGNTDTQYF. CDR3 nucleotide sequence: TGCGCCAGCAGATTGAGCGGGGGAAACACAGATACGCAGTATTTT.

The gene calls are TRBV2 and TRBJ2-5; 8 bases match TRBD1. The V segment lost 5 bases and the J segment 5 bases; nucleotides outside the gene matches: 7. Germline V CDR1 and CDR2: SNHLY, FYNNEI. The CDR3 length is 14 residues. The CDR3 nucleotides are TGTGCCAGCAGTACCCAGGGGGCAGGGGAGACCCAGTACTTC. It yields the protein CASSTQGAGETQYF.

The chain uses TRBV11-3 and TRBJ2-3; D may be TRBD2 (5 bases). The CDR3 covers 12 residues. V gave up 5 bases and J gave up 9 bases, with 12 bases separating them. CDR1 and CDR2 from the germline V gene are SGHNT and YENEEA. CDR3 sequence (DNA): TGTGCCAGCAGCCACCTAGCTGCCACGCAGTATTTT. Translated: CASSHLAATQYF.

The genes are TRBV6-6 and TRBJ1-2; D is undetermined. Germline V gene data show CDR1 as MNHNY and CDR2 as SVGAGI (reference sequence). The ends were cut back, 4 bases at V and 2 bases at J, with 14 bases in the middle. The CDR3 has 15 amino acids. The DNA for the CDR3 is TGTGCCAGCAGTTCCCCCCCTGGAGGAAACTATGGCTACACCTTC. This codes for CASSSPPGGNYGYTF.

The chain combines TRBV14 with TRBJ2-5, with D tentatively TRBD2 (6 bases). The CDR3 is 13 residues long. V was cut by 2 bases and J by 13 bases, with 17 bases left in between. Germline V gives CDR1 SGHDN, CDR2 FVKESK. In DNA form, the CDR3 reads TGTGCCAGCAGCCAACATCCGGGAGCCCAAATGTACTTC. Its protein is CASSQHPGAQMYF.

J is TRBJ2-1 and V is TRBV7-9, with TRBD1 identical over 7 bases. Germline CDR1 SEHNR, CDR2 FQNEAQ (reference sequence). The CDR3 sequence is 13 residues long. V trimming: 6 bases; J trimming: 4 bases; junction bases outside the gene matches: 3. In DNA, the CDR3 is TGTGCCAGCAGGCAACAGGGGTACAATGAGCAGTTCTTC. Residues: CASRQQGYNEQFF.

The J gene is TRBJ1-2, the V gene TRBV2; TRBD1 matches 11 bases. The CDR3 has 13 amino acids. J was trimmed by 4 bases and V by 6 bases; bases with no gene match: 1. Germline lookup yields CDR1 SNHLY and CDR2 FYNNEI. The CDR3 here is CASRDRGLYGYTF. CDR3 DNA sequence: TGTGCCAGCAGGGACAGGGGGCTCTATGGCTACACCTTC.

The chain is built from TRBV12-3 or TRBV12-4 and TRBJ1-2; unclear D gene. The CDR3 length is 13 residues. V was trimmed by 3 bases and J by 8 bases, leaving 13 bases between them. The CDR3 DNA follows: TGTGCCAGCAGTTTTGAGGGTAAAGGCGGCTACACCTTC. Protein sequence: CASSFEGKGGYTF.

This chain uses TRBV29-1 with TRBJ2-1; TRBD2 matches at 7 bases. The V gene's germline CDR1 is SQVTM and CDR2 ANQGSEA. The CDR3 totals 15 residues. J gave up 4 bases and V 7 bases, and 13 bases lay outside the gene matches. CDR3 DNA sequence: TGCAGCGCCGCTAAAAGGGAGGGAGGTTACAATGAGCAGTTCTTC. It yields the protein CSAAKREGGYNEQFF.

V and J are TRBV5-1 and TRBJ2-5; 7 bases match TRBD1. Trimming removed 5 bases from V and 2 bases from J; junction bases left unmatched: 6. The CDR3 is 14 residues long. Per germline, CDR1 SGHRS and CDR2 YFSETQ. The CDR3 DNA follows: TGCGCCAGCAGTCGGTGGGGACAGCAAGAGACCCAGTACTTC. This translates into CASSRWGQQETQYF.

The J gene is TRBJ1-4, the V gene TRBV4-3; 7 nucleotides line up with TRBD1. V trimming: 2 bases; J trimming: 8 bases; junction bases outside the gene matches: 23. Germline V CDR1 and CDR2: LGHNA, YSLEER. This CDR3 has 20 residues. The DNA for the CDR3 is TGCGCCAGCAGCCAAACGGGCAGGGTAAAATTGGGACAGCAAATAGAAAAACTGTTTTTT. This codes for CASSQTGRVKLGQQIEKLFF.

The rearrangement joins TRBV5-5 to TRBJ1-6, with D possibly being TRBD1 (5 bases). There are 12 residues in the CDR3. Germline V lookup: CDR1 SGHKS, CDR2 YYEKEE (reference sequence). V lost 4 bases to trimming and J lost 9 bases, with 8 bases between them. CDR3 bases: TGTGCCAGCAGCCGGGGGATTTCACCCCTCCACTTT. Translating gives CASSRGISPLHF.

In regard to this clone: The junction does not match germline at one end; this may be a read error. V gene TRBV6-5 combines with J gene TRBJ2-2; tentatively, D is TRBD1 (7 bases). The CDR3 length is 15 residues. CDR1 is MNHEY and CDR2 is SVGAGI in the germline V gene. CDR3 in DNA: TGTGCCAGCAGAAGACAGGGTAAATCGACCGGGGGGCTGTTTTTT. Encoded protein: CASRRQGKSTGGLFF.

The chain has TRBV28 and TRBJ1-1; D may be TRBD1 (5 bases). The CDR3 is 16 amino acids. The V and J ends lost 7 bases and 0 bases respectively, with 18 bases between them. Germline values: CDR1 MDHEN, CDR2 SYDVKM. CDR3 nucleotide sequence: TGTGCCAGCACGGTGCTAGGGGAACGCATGAACACTGAAGCTTTCTTT. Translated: CASTVLGERMNTEAFF.

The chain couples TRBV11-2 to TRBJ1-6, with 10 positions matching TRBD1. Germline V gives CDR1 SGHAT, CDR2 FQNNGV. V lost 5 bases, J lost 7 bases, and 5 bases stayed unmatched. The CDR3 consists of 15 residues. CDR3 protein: CASSAGTGENSPLHF. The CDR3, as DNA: TGTGCCAGCAGCGCCGGGACAGGGGAAAATTCACCCCTCCACTTT.

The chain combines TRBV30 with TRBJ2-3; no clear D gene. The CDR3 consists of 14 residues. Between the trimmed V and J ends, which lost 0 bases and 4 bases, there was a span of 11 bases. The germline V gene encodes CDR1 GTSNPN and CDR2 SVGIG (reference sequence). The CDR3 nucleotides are TGTGCCTGGAGTGTACAACAGTCGCCAGATACGCAGTATTTT. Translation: CAWSVQQSPDTQYF.

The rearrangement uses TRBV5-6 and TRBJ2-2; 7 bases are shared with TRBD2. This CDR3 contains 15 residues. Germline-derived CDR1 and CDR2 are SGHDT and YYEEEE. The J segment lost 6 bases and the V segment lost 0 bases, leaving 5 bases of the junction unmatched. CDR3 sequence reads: CASSLGLATAGELFF. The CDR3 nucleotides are TGTGCCAGCAGCTTGGGACTAGCTACGGCCGGGGAGCTGTTTTTT.

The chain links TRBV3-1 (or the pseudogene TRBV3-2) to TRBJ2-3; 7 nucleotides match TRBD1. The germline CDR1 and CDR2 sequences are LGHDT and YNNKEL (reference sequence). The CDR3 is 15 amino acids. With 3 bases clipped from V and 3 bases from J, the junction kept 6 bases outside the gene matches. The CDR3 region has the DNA TGTGCCAGCAGCCATCGGACAGGTACTACAGATACGCAGTATTTT. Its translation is CASSHRTGTTDTQYF.

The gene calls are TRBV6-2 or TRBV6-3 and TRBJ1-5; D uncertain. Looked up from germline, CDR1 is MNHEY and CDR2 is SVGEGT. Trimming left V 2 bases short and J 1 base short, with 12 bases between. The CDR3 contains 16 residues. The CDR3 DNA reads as TGTGCCAGCAGTTACGGGGTTCGGGGAAGCAATCAGCCCCAGCATTTT. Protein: CASSYGVRGSNQPQHF.

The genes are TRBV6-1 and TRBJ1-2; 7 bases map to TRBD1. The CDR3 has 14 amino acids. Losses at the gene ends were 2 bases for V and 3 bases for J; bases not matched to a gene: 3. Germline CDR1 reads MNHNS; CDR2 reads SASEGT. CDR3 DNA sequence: TGTGCCAGCAGTGAATCAGGGGGAGACTATGGCTACACCTTC. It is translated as CASSESGGDYGYTF.

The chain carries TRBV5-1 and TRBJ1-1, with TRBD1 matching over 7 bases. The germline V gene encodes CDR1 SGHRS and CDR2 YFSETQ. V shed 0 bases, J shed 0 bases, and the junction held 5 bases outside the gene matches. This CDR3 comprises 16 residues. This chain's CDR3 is CASSLGPQGVNTEAFF. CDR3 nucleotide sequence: TGCGCCAGCAGCTTGGGTCCCCAGGGGGTGAACACTGAAGCTTTCTTT.

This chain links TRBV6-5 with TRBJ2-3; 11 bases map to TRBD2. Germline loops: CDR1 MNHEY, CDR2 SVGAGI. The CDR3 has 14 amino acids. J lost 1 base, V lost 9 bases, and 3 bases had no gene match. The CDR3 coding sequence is TGTGCCAGTTTACTAGCGGGGGGCACAGATACGCAGTATTTT. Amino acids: CASLLAGGTDTQYF.

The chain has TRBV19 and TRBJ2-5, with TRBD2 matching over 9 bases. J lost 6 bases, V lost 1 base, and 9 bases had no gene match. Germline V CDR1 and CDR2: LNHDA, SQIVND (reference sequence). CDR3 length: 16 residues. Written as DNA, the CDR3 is TGTGCCAGTAGTATAGGCGGCGGGGGGGCACGGAAGACCCAGTACTTC. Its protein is CASSIGGGGARKTQYF.

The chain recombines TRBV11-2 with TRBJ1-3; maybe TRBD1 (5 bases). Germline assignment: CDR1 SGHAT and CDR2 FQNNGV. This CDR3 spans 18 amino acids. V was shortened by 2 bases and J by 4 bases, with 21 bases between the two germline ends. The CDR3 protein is CASSLYPVFAGIGNTIYF. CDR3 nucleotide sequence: TGTGCCAGCAGCTTATACCCGGTCTTCGCAGGGATAGGAAACACCATATATTTT. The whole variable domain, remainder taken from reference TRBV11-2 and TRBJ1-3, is EAGVAQSPRYKIIEKRQSVAFWCNPISGHATLYWYQQILGQGPKLLIQFQNNGVVDDSQLPKDRFSAERLKGVDSTLKIQPAKLEDSAVYLCASSLYPVFAGIGNTIYFGEGSWLTVV.

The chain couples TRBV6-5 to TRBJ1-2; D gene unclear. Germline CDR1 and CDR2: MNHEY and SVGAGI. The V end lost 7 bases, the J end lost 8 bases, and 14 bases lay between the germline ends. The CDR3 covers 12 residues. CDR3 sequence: CASTAGLIGYTF. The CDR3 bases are TGTGCCAGCACGGCAGGATTGATAGGCTACACCTTC.

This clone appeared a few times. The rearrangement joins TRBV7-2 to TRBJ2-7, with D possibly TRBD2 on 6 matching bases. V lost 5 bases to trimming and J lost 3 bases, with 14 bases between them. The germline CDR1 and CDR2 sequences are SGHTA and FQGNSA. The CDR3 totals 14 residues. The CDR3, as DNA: TGTGCCAGCAGCGAAACAGGAGGGCTCTACGAGCAGTACTTC. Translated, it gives CASSETGGLYEQYF.